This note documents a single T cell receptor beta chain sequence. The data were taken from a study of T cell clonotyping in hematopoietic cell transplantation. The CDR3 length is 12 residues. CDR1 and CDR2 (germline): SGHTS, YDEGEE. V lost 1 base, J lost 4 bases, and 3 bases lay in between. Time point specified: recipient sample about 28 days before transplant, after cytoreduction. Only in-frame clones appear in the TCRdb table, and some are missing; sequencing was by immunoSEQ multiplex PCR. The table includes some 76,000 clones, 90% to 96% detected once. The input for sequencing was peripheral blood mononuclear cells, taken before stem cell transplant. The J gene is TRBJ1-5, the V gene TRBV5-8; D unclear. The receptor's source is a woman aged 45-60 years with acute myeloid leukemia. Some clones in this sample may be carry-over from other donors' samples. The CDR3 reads CASSLSNQPQHF. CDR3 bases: TGTGCCAGCAGCTTGAGTAATCAGCCCCAGCATTTT.